The source of this T cell receptor beta chain is a study of monozygotic twins with inflammatory bowel disease. Germline loops: CDR1 SNHLY, CDR2 FYNNEI. The CDR3 consists of 15 residues. With the 5' RACE reads reprocessed, TCRdb shows one record per CDR3 protein and no DNA. The repertoire table contains 350,000 to 500,000 distinct CDR3 sequences. The chain couples TRBV2 to TRBJ1-5. The material sequenced was blood. The source of this sequence is a human donor with ulcerative colitis or Crohn's disease, or a healthy co-twin of an affected twin (not recorded which). The chain's CDR3 is CASSRAGGGNQPQHF.